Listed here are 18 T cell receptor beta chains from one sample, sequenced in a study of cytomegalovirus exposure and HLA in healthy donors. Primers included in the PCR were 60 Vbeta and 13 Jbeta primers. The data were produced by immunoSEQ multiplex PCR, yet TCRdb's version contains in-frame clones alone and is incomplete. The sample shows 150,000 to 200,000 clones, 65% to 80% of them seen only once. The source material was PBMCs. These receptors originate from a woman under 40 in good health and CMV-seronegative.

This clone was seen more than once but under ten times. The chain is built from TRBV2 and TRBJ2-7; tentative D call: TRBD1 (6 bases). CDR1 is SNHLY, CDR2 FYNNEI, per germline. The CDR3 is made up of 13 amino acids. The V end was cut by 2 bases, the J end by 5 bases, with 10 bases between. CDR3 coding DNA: TGTGCCAGCAGTGAATGGACAGTGGACGAGCAGTACTTC. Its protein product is CASSEWTVDEQYF.

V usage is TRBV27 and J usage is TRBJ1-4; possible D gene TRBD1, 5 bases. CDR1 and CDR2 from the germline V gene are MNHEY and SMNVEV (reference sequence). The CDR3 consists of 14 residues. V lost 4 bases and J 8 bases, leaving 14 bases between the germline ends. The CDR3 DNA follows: TGTGCCAGCAGTTCGGCTCCGGGGGAGGAAAAACTGTTTTTT. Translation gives CASSSAPGEEKLFF.

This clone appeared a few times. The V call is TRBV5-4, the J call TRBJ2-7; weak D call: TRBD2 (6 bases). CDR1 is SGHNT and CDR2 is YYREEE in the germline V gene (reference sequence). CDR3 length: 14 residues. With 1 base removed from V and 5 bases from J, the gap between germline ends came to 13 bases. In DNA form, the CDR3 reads TGTGCCAGCAGCTTGTGGGGCGGGGAAGACGAGCAGTACTTC. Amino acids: CASSLWGGEDEQYF.

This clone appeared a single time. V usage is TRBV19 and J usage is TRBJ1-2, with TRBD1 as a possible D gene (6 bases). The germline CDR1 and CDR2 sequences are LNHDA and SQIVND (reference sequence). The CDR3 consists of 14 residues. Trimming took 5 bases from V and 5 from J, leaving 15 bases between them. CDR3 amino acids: CASSHGQLPYGYTF. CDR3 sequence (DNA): TGTGCCAGTAGTCACGGACAGCTCCCGTATGGCTACACCTTC.

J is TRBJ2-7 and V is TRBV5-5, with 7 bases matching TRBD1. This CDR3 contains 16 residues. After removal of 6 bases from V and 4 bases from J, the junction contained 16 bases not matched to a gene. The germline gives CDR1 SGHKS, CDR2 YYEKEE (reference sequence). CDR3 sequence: CASTKGVGQLIYEQYF. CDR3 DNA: TGTGCCAGCACCAAAGGGGTGGGACAGTTAATATACGAGCAGTACTTC.

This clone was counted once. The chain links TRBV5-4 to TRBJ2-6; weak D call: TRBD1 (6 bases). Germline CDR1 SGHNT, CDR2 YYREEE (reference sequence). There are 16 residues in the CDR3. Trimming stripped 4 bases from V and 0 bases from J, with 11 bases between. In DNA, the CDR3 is TGTGCCAGCAGCAACGACAGGTTCTCTGGGGCCAACGTCCTGACTTTC. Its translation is CASSNDRFSGANVLTF.

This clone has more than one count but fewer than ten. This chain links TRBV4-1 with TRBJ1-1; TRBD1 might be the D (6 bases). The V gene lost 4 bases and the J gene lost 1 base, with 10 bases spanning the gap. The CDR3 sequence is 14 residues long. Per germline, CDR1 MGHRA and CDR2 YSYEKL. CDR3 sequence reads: CASSPRGENTEAFF. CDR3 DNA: TGCGCCAGCAGCCCCAGGGGTGAGAACACTGAAGCTTTCTTT.

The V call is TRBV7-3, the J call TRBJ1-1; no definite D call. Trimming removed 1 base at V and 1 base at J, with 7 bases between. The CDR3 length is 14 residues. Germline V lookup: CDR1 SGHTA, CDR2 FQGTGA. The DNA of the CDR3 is TGTGCCAGCAGCTTAATGGGAGGGAACACTGAAGCTTTCTTT. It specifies CASSLMGGNTEAFF.

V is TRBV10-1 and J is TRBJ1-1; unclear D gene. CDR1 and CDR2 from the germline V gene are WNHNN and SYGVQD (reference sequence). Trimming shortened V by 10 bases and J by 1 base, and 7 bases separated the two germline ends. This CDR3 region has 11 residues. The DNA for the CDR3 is TGCGCCACCACAGCGAACACTGAAGCTTTCTTT. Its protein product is CATTANTEAFF.

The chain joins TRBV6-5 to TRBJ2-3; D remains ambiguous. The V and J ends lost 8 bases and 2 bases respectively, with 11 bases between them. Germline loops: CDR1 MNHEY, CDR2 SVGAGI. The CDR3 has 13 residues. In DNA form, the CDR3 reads TGTGCCAGCTCTAACAGCTACACAGATACGCAGTATTTT. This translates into CASSNSYTDTQYF.

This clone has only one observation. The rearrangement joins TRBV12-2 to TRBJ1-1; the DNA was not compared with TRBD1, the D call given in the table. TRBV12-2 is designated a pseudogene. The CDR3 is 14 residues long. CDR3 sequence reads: CASRRGQANTEAFF. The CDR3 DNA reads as TGTGCAAGTCGGCGGGGACAGGCGAACACTGAAGCTTTCTTT.

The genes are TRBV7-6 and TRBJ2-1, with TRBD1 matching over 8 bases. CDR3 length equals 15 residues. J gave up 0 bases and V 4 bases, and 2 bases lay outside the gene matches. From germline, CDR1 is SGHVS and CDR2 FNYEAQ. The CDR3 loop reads CASSWDRRSYNEQFF. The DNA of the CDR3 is TGTGCCAGCAGCTGGGACAGGCGCTCCTACAATGAGCAGTTCTTC.

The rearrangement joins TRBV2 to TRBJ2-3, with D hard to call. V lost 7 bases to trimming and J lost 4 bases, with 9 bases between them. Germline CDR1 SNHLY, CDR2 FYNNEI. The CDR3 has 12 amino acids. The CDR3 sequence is CASNRVSDTQYF. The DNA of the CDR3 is TGTGCCAGCAATCGGGTCTCAGATACGCAGTATTTT.

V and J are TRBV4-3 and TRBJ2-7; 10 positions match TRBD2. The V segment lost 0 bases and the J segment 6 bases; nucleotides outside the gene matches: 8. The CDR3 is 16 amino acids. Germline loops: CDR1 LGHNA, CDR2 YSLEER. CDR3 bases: TGCGCCAGCAGCCAAGACCGGCGGAGCGGGAGGGCCGAGCAGTACTTC. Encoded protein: CASSQDRRSGRAEQYF.

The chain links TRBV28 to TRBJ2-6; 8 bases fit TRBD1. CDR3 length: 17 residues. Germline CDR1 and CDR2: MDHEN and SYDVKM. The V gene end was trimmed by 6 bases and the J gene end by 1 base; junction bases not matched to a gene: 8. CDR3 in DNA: TGTGCCAGCAGCCCCCCTGGACAGGGTTCTGGGGCCAACGTCCTGACTTTC. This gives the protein CASSPPGQGSGANVLTF.

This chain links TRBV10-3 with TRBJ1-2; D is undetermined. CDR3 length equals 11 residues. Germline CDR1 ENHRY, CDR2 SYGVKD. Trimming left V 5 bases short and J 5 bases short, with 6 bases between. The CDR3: CAISSAYGYTF. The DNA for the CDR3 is TGTGCCATCAGTTCCGCGTATGGCTACACCTTC.

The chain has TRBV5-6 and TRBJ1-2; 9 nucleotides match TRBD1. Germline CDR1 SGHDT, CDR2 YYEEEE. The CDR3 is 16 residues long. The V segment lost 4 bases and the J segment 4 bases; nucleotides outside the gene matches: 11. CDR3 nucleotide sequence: TGTGCCAGCAGCCTCGGACAGGGGTTAACATTCTATGGCTACACCTTC. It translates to CASSLGQGLTFYGYTF.

The CDR3 region is CASSDSRATSGNYNEQFF. The CDR3 DNA is TGTGCCAGCAGTGACTCGAGGGCCACTAGCGGGAACTACAATGAGCAGTTCTTC. V gene TRBV6-4 combines with J gene TRBJ2-1; 10 bases map to TRBD2. The J segment lost 3 bases and the V segment lost 0 bases, leaving 8 bases of the junction unmatched. The CDR3 length is 18 residues. Germline V gives CDR1 MRHNA, CDR2 SNTAGT.